The clone carrying this T cell receptor beta chain was counted only a few times. Its antigen is unknown. The data were taken from a study of T cell clonotyping in hematopoietic cell transplantation. Points from the study as a whole: Few recipient clonotypes overlapped donors; over 95% were de novo at given depth. Broader posttransplant TCR repertoire diversity was predicted by graft donor and pretransplant recipient Inverse Simpson Index values. Pathologically expanded recipient clonotypes increased progressively from day 30 to day 180 as diversity fell. No sorting was done, leaving CD4 and CD8 contributions mixed.

TCRdb keeps only in-frame clones here, not all; method: immunoSEQ multiplex PCR. The table includes 37,000 or so clones, around 90% detected once. The CDR3 contains 14 residues. The J segment lost 5 bases and the V segment lost 0 bases, leaving 1 base of the junction unmatched. Germline values: CDR1 SGHDT, CDR2 YYEEEE. The rearrangement links TRBV5-6 to TRBJ2-3; TRBD1 aligns across 9 bases. This sequence was found in a woman in her 40s in good health. Some clones in this sample may be carry-over from other donors' samples. The sample taken for sequencing was peripheral blood mononuclear cells. The DNA for the CDR3 is TGTGCCAGCAGCTTGGACAGGGGGCAAGATACGCAGTATTTT. It codes for CASSLDRGQDTQYF.